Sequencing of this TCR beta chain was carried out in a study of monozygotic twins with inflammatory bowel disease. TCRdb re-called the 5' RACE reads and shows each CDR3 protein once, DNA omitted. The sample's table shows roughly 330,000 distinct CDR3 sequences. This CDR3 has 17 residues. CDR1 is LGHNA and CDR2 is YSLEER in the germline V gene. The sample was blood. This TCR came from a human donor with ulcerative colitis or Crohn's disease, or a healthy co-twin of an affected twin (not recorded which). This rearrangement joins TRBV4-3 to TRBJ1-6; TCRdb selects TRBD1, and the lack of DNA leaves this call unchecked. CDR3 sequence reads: CASSQDRQTGPWSPLHF.